Following are 18 T cell receptor beta chains from one sample sequenced in a study of T cells after yellow fever vaccination. One entry per CDR3 protein results from TCRdb running MiXCR on the 5' RACE reads. This table holds approximately 110,000 distinct CDR3 sequences, roughly 6.7% found once. This specimen was CD4+ T cells sorted from PBMCs, taken 10 days after the first yellow fever vaccination. Receptors were obtained from a man aged 18-30 years who received the YFV17D yellow fever vaccine.

This chain links TRBV7-2 with TRBJ2-7; 7 positions match TRBD1. This CDR3 has 15 amino acids. Per the germline V gene, CDR1 is SGHTA and CDR2 is FQGNSA. J lost 2 bases, V lost 7 bases, and 11 bases had no gene match. The CDR3 region has the DNA TGTGCCAGCACCCTTTACAGGGGAAACGCCTACGAGCAGTACTTC. Residues: CASTLYRGNAYEQYF. Full variable domain (missing parts from reference TRBV7-2 and TRBJ2-7): GAGVSQSPSNKVTEKGKDVELRCDPISGHTALYWYRQSLGQGLEFLIYFQGNSAPDKSGLPSDRFSAERTGGSVSTLTIQRTQQEDSAVYLCASTLYRGNAYEQYFGPGTRLTVT.

This rearrangement joins TRBV11-2 to TRBJ2-3; 9 nucleotides align to TRBD2. Germline assignment: CDR1 SGHAT and CDR2 FQNNGV. The CDR3 is 18 residues long. V was pared by 5 bases and J by 1 base, with 13 bases of the junction left unmatched. CDR3 sequence (DNA): TGTGCCAGCAGCCCCCCGAGGGCGGGGGGGCCGGGCACAGATACGCAGTATTTT. It encodes CASSPPRAGGPGTDTQYF. Full variable domain (outside the CDR3, taken from reference TRBV11-2 and TRBJ2-3): EAGVAQSPRYKIIEKRQSVAFWCNPISGHATLYWYQQILGQGPKLLIQFQNNGVVDDSQLPKDRFSAERLKGVDSTLKIQPAKLEDSAVYLCASSPPRAGGPGTDTQYFGPGTRLTVL.

This clonotype was picked up many times. This chain connects TRBV4-2 to TRBJ1-3; D is unresolved. Germline values: CDR1 LGHNA, CDR2 YNFKEQ. CDR3 length: 13 amino acids. Trimming left V 2 bases short and J 5 bases short, with 7 bases between. CDR3 coding DNA: TGTGCCAGCAGCCAACAGACCCGAAACACCATATATTTT. Translating gives CASSQQTRNTIYF.

This clonotype has a count of ten or more. CDR3 bases: TGCGCCAGCAGACCCGACAGGGGGAGAAATTCACCCCTCCACTTT. It is translated as CASRPDRGRNSPLHF. The rearrangement joins TRBV5-1 to TRBJ1-6; 9 bases map to TRBD1. Germline V gene sequence: CDR1 SGHRS, CDR2 YFSETQ. This CDR3 is 15 amino acids long. The V gene end was trimmed by 5 bases and the J gene end by 7 bases; junction bases not matched to a gene: 7.

This clonotype occurred a few times. V usage is TRBV6-1 and J usage is TRBJ2-1; no reliable D call. There are 14 residues in the CDR3. Trimming took 4 bases from V and 10 from J, leaving 17 bases between them. CDR1 is MNHNS and CDR2 is SASEGT in the germline V gene. CDR3 coding DNA: TGTGCCAGCAGTGCCCCGAGTGGGCTTTACGAGCAGTTCTTC. The encoded protein is CASSAPSGLYEQFF.

This clonotype was observed at least ten times. The chain is built from TRBV10-3 and TRBJ1-2; a weak D match, TRBD1 (5 bases). Trimming stripped 11 bases from V and 7 bases from J, with 20 bases between. The CDR3 is made up of 13 amino acids. Looked up from germline, CDR1 is ENHRY and CDR2 is SYGVKD. CDR3 in amino acids: CAAAPSAGSGYTF. The CDR3 DNA reads TGTGCCGCCGCTCCCTCGGCAGGGAGTGGCTACACCTTC.

In this sample, this clonotype turned up many times. J is TRBJ2-2 and V is TRBV12-5; TRBD2 is a possible D gene (5 bases). Germline CDR1 is LGHNT and CDR2 is FRNRAP. This CDR3 is 11 amino acids long. V dropped 11 bases and J dropped 5 bases, with 9 bases sitting between them. The CDR3 sequence: CASRDTGELFF. CDR3 in DNA: TGTGCTTCTCGGGATACCGGGGAGCTGTTTTTT.

This clonotype was observed many times. The V and J genes are TRBV11-2 and TRBJ1-6; D is uncertain. Trimming removed 5 bases from V and 10 bases from J, with 15 bases in between. Germline-derived CDR1 and CDR2 are SGHAT and FQNNGV. There are 14 residues in the CDR3. CDR3 DNA sequence: TGTGCCAGCAGCCCCCCCGGTGGTCAATCACCCCTCCACTTT. It codes for CASSPPGGQSPLHF. The entire variable domain, with the rest obtained from reference TRBV11-2 and TRBJ1-6, is as follows: EAGVAQSPRYKIIEKRQSVAFWCNPISGHATLYWYQQILGQGPKLLIQFQNNGVVDDSQLPKDRFSAERLKGVDSTLKIQPAKLEDSAVYLCASSPPGGQSPLHFGNGTRLTVT.

This clonotype was seen many times. The chain couples TRBV6-1 to TRBJ1-3; no reliable D call. V was shortened by 6 bases and J by 0 bases, with 9 bases between the two germline ends. CDR3 length: 14 residues. Per the germline V gene, CDR1 is MNHNS and CDR2 is SASEGT. The CDR3 bases are TGTGCCAGCAGCCTAACAAACTCTGGAAACACCATATATTTT. Encoded protein: CASSLTNSGNTIYF.

The chain is built from TRBV7-3 and TRBJ1-6; 8 nucleotides agree with TRBD1. The CDR3 consists of 15 residues. V lost 5 bases and J lost 9; bases outside the gene matches: 9. CDR1 and CDR2 (germline): SGHTA, FQGTGA. The CDR3 loop is CASSQRQGIGSPLHF. The CDR3 bases are TGTGCCAGCAGCCAGCGACAGGGGATTGGTTCACCCCTCCACTTT.

V usage is TRBV3-1 and J usage is TRBJ2-3; D may be TRBD2 (5 bases). Per the germline V gene, CDR1 is LGHDT and CDR2 is YNNKEL (reference sequence). Trimming removed 11 bases at V and 4 bases at J, with 19 bases between. The CDR3 is 14 amino acids. As DNA, the CDR3 is TGTGCCTTCAGTTTAGCGCACCGAGCAGATACGCAGTATTTT. This sequence encodes CAFSLAHRADTQYF.

This clonotype was recorded a few times. The chain uses TRBV19 and TRBJ2-1; D might be TRBD2 (6 bases). This CDR3 is 13 amino acids long. Germline V gene lookup returns CDR1 LNHDA and CDR2 SQIVND (reference sequence). V gave up 2 bases and J gave up 8 bases, with 10 bases separating them. The CDR3 sequence: CASSIWSSDEQFF. The CDR3 coding sequence is TGTGCCAGTAGTATATGGTCTAGCGATGAGCAGTTCTTC.

This clonotype was seen many times. The rearrangement joins TRBV5-6 to TRBJ2-2, with D possibly TRBD2 on 5 matching bases. The ends were cut back, 2 bases at V and 8 bases at J, with 7 bases in the middle. This CDR3 is 12 amino acids long. Germline V lookup: CDR1 SGHDT, CDR2 YYEEEE. For the CDR3, the DNA is TGTGCCAGCAGCTTTGGCGGGGGGGAGCTGTTTTTT. Protein sequence: CASSFGGGELFF.

This clonotype occurred many times. Its ends do not fully match the called genes, so a read error is possible. V usage is TRBV20-1 and J usage is TRBJ1-2, with no clear D. The CDR3 totals 17 residues. CDR1 is DFQATT, CDR2 SNEGSKA, per germline (reference sequence). Here the CDR3 DNA reads TGCAGTCCTAGTATGGGTTTCGACTTGAGCTCTAACTATGGCTACACCTTC. It specifies CSPSMGFDLSSNYGYTF.

The table lists this clonotype with many counts. The V gene is TRBV9, the J gene TRBJ1-5, with D hard to call. This CDR3 has 14 residues. The V end was cut by 0 bases, the J end by 9 bases, with 13 bases between. CDR1 and CDR2 (germline): SGDLS, YYNGEE. In nucleotides, the CDR3 is TGTGCCAGCAGCGTAGATGGCCTTGCAGGGCCCCAGCATTTT. This translates into CASSVDGLAGPQHF.

This clonotype appeared many times. This chain connects TRBV24-1 to TRBJ1-1, with TRBD1 as a possible D gene (5 bases). V was cut by 7 bases and J by 6 bases, with 14 bases left in between. Germline-derived CDR1 and CDR2 are KGHDR and SFDVKD. CDR3 size: 13 residues. This CDR3 is CATRSRVGAEAFF. The CDR3, as DNA: TGTGCCACCAGGTCGCGGGTAGGGGCTGAAGCTTTCTTT.

About this clonotype itself: With a much larger clone just one base away, this may be a read error. The chain combines TRBV6-5 with TRBJ1-1; D gene unclear. The germline gives CDR1 MNHEY, CDR2 SVGAGI. CDR3 length: 14 residues. Deletions cut 2 bases from V and 0 bases from J, with 7 bases between. The CDR3 spells CASSYAGLNTEAFF. Written as DNA, the CDR3 is TGTGCCAGCAGTTACGCGGGCTTGAACACTGAAGCTTTCTTT.

This chain links TRBV7-2 with TRBJ2-7; 9 bases agree with TRBD1. CDR1 and CDR2 (germline): SGHTA, FQGNSA. The V gene end was trimmed by 3 bases and the J gene end by 3 bases; junction bases not matched to a gene: 3. There are 14 residues in the CDR3. The CDR3 DNA reads TGTGCCAGCAGCTTGGGACAGGGCCTCTACGAGCAGTACTTC. It is translated as CASSLGQGLYEQYF.